The table lists the clone carrying this T cell receptor beta chain with a count of one. The antigen is unknown. This entry belongs to a study of T cells after posttransplantation cyclophosphamide. Treatment was busulfan-fludarabine conditioning, a marrow graft, and cyclophosphamide on days +3 and +4. Repertoires were generated with immunoSEQ multiplex PCR, while TCRdb's copy carries only in-frame clones and drops some. The sample contains fewer than 8,500 clones, approximately 84% of which appear only once. Findings and caveats of the study: TRB overlap between skin or GI tissue T cells and blood was limited. Later blood repertoires were often dominated by clones from the donor CD8+ memory compartment. Recipient CMV seropositivity and CMV reactivation strongly tracked TRB clonality.

V gave up 3 bases and J gave up 2 bases, with 13 bases separating them. The germline V gene has CDR1 SGHTA and CDR2 FQGTGA. This CDR3 is built from 15 residues. The origin of this receptor is a female patient aged 50 to 65 who received an allogeneic stem cell transplant from a related donor, was CMV-positive, and had no GVHD. Some T cells may be provided by the graft donor. The material was CD8+ T cells sorted from PBMCs, obtained around 1,500 days after allogeneic stem cell transplant with posttransplant cyclophosphamide. V is TRBV7-3 and J is TRBJ1-1; D uncertain. The CDR3 protein is CASSLDGEANTEAFF. CDR3 nucleotide sequence: TGTGCCAGCAGCTTGGACGGGGAGGCTAACACTGAAGCTTTCTTT.